Here is one TCR beta chain with its context. With V trimmed by 0 bases and J by 13 bases, 11 bases remained unmatched. Germline assignment: CDR1 MNHEY and CDR2 SVGAGI. The CDR3 is 16 residues long. The entry originates in a study of glioma-infiltrating T cells after dendritic cell vaccination. At the level of the study: Patients received autologous tumor lysate-pulsed dendritic cell vaccination between about 2003 and 2013.

TCRdb's table, derived via immunoSEQ multiplex PCR, lists solely in-frame clones and lacks some. The profile covers roughly 20,000 clones, with approximately 79% appearing a single time and around 36% taken by the ten largest. The J gene is TRBJ2-6, the V gene TRBV6-5; 8 bases fit TRBD2. Material: blood, obtained before dendritic cell vaccination. This clonotype was sampled from a human donor with glioblastoma. The CDR3 here is CASSYSGSVGGGVLTF. The DNA of the CDR3 is TGTGCCAGCAGTTACTCCGGCAGCGTGGGCGGGGGGGTCCTGACTTTC.